The 26 T cell receptor beta chains listed next were all sequenced from one sample in a study of blood T cell repertoires in COVID-19. Assay: immunoSEQ multiplex PCR; the TCRdb copy retains only in-frame clones and omits some. This table holds about 230,000 clones, around 83% found once. Sequencing input: peripheral blood. These receptors all stem from a woman aged 50 to 65 with acute or convalescent COVID-19.

This clone was recorded once. Distinct nucleotide sequences in the sample also encode this CDR3. This chain connects TRBV12-3 or TRBV12-4 to TRBJ1-2; 8 bases are shared with TRBD1. The CDR3 is 13 residues long. J gave up 11 bases and V 5 bases, and 10 bases lay outside the gene matches. The CDR3 protein is CASSPRTGQGYTF. Written as DNA, the CDR3 is TGTGCCAGCAGTCCCCGGACAGGGCAGGGTTACACCTTC.

Only one count was recorded for this clone. The rearrangement joins TRBV28 to TRBJ2-7; 8 bases align to TRBD2. From germline, CDR1 is MDHEN and CDR2 SYDVKM. The V segment lost 5 bases and the J segment 7 bases; nucleotides outside the gene matches: 7. CDR3 size: 13 residues. The CDR3 region is CASSLLAGWEQYF. CDR3 DNA: TGTGCCAGCAGTCTCCTAGCGGGCTGGGAGCAGTACTTC.

Details on this clone: Different DNA sequences within this sample yield the same CDR3. This chain joins TRBV29-1 and TRBJ1-5; TRBD1 aligns across 9 bases. V lost 4 bases and J lost 5; bases outside the gene matches: 3. This CDR3 region has 13 residues. CDR1 is SQVTM and CDR2 is ANQGSEA in the germline V gene. CDR3 sequence reads: CSVGDRGDQPQHF. Written as DNA, the CDR3 is TGCAGCGTTGGCGACAGGGGGGATCAGCCCCAGCATTTT.

The rearrangement joins TRBV19 to TRBJ1-4; 7 bases line up with TRBD1. With V trimmed by 5 bases and J by 6 bases, 12 bases remained unmatched. From germline, CDR1 is LNHDA and CDR2 SQIVND (reference sequence). There are 16 residues in the CDR3. In DNA, the CDR3 is TGTGCCAGTAGTGCCACGACAGGGTGGTTTGATGAAAAACTGTTTTTT. Its protein is CASSATTGWFDEKLFF. The whole variable domain, remainder taken from reference TRBV19 and TRBJ1-4, is DGGITQSPKYLFRKEGQNVTLSCEQNLNHDAMYWYRQDPGQGLRLIYYSQIVNDFQKGDIAEGYSVSREKKESFPLTVTSAQKNPTAFYLCASSATTGWFDEKLFFGSGTQLSVL.

This clone was detected once. This chain joins TRBV13 and TRBJ1-1; D perhaps matches TRBD1 (5 bases). Per the germline V gene, CDR1 is PRHDT and CDR2 is FYEKMQ (reference sequence). The CDR3 has 14 residues. Trimming left V 5 bases short and J 0 bases short, with 10 bases between. CDR3 in amino acids: CASSIRGMNTEAFF. DNA of the CDR3: TGTGCCAGCAGCATTAGGGGCATGAACACTGAAGCTTTCTTT. Variable domain in full (rest from reference TRBV13 and TRBJ1-1): AAGVIQSPRHLIKEKRETATLKCYPIPRHDTVYWYQQGPGQDPQFLISFYEKMQSDKGSIPDRFSAQQFSDYHSELNMSSLELGDSALYFCASSIRGMNTEAFFGQGTRLTVV.

This clone has just a few counts. The V gene is TRBV5-4, the J gene TRBJ2-3; TRBD1 aligns across 10 bases. The V segment lost 4 bases and the J segment 4 bases; nucleotides outside the gene matches: 6. Per the germline V gene, CDR1 is SGHNT and CDR2 is YYREEE (reference sequence). This CDR3 has 15 amino acids. The CDR3 nucleotides read TGTGCCAGCAGCCTGCGACAGGGGGCCGCAGATACGCAGTATTTT. Translated: CASSLRQGAADTQYF. The variable domain in full, completed from reference TRBV5-4 and TRBJ2-3, reads ETGVTQSPTHLIKTRGQQVTLRCSSQSGHNTVSWYQQALGQGPQFIFQYYREEENGRGNFPPRFSGLQFPNYSSELNVNALELDDSALYLCASSLRQGAADTQYFGPGTRLTVL.

J is TRBJ2-7 and V is TRBV28, with 9 bases fitting TRBD2. V lost 1 base, J lost 3 bases, and 22 bases stayed unmatched. The CDR3 covers 21 residues. Germline assignment: CDR1 MDHEN and CDR2 SYDVKM. CDR3 loop: CASSLYYVRAGGARDVYEQYF. The CDR3 DNA reads as TGTGCCAGCAGTTTATATTACGTTCGGGCGGGGGGGGCCCGGGACGTCTACGAGCAGTACTTC.

This clone has just one count. The V and J genes are TRBV10-3 and TRBJ1-1; unclear D gene. CDR3 length equals 16 residues. V shed 3 bases and J shed 1 base, with 15 bases lying between them. Germline CDR1 ENHRY, CDR2 SYGVKD. The CDR3 here is CAISEIGLLGNTEAFF. In nucleotides, the CDR3 is TGTGCCATCAGTGAAATCGGACTCCTAGGGAACACTGAAGCTTTCTTT.

The chain joins TRBV5-1 to TRBJ1-1, with D maybe TRBD1 (6 bases). This CDR3 region has 15 residues. Germline CDR1 reads SGHRS; CDR2 reads YFSETQ. V was clipped by 3 bases and J by 4 bases, with 16 bases between them. CDR3 region: CASSSVTGRGTEAFF. CDR3 in DNA: TGCGCCAGCAGCTCAGTAACAGGGAGAGGCACTGAAGCTTTCTTT.

This clone showed up just once. V is TRBV29-1 and J is TRBJ2-3; TRBD1 matches at 8 bases. Germline V CDR1 and CDR2: SQVTM, ANQGSEA. With 1 base clipped from V and 0 bases from J, the junction kept 3 bases outside the gene matches. This CDR3 is 15 amino acids long. DNA of the CDR3: TGCAGCGTTGAAGCGACAGGGGCCAGCACAGATACGCAGTATTTT. Translated: CSVEATGASTDTQYF.

The V and J genes are TRBV10-3 and TRBJ2-7; TRBD2 is a possible D gene (5 bases). The CDR3 has 14 amino acids. The germline gives CDR1 ENHRY, CDR2 SYGVKD. V was clipped by 6 bases and J by 0 bases, with 12 bases between them. The CDR3 sequence is CAIRSGILSYEQYF. As DNA, the CDR3 is TGTGCCATCAGATCCGGGATCCTCTCCTACGAGCAGTACTTC.

This sequence joins TRBV2 and TRBJ2-7, with a tentative D call TRBD1 (6 bases). The germline V and J ends were trimmed by 3 bases and 1 base, with 19 bases remaining between them. CDR1 and CDR2 from the germline V gene are SNHLY and FYNNEI. The CDR3 loop spans 17 amino acids. The DNA for the CDR3 is TGTGCCAGCAGTGATACCTCAACAGGGAGAATTTCCTACGAGCAGTACTTC. It encodes CASSDTSTGRISYEQYF.

The chain is built from TRBV5-1 and TRBJ1-1; 9 bases align to TRBD1. The CDR3 covers 15 residues. Per germline, CDR1 SGHRS and CDR2 YFSETQ. J gave up 5 bases and V 2 bases, and 7 bases lay outside the gene matches. DNA for the CDR3: TGCGCCAGCAGCTTAGGGACAGGGAGAGCGACTGAAGCTTTCTTT. Its translation is CASSLGTGRATEAFF.

The V call is TRBV7-2, the J call TRBJ1-4; no reliable D call. CDR3 length: 13 amino acids. The germline V gene encodes CDR1 SGHTA and CDR2 FQGNSA. V lost 5 bases and J lost 9, with 13 bases in between. The CDR3 sequence is CASSVVASKKLFF. CDR3 bases: TGTGCCAGCAGCGTAGTCGCGTCGAAAAAACTGTTTTTT.

The rearrangement links TRBV5-1 to TRBJ2-3; 12 nucleotides align to TRBD2. J gave up 2 bases and V 0 bases, and 1 base lay outside the gene matches. Germline V lookup: CDR1 SGHRS, CDR2 YFSETQ. The CDR3 spans 16 residues. CDR3 sequence (DNA): TGCGCCAGCAGCTTGGGACTAGCGGGGGCCACAGATACGCAGTATTTT. Encoded protein: CASSLGLAGATDTQYF.

This clone appeared once. The chain employs TRBV5-1 and TRBJ2-5; tentatively, D is TRBD1 (5 bases). The CDR3 has 18 residues. The V and J ends lost 0 bases and 1 base respectively, with 19 bases between them. Per the germline V gene, CDR1 is SGHRS and CDR2 is YFSETQ. The CDR3 DNA reads TGCGCCAGCAGCTTGGTGACGTCTTGGGGCCGCCTCCAAGAGACCCAGTACTTC. This gives the protein CASSLVTSWGRLQETQYF.

In its sample, this clone was seen once. The V call is TRBV7-8, the J call TRBJ1-6; 10 nucleotides align to TRBD1. CDR1 and CDR2 (germline): SGHVS, FQNEAQ. The CDR3 sequence is 15 residues long. Trimming at V came to 5 bases and at J to 8 bases, leaving 6 bases not matched to a gene. CDR3 nucleotide sequence: TGTGCCAGCAGCGAGACCGGGACAGGGGATTCACCCCTCCACTTT. Its protein is CASSETGTGDSPLHF. The variable domain in full, with the rest retrieved from reference TRBV7-8 and TRBJ1-6, is GAGVSQSPRYKVAKRGQDVALRCDPISGHVSLFWYQQALGQGPEFLTYFQNEAQLDKSGLPSDRFFAERPEGSVSTLKIQRTQQEDSAVYLCASSETGTGDSPLHFGNGTRLTVT.

The rearrangement joins TRBV27 to TRBJ2-7; 9 bases fit TRBD1. Germline V gene sequence: CDR1 MNHEY, CDR2 SMNVEV (reference sequence). The CDR3 loop spans 15 amino acids. Germline trimming cut 5 bases from V and 0 bases from J; bases unmatched to any gene: 5. The CDR3 bases are TGTGCCAGCAGTGGATCGGGACAGGGCTCCTACGAGCAGTACTTC. Its translation: CASSGSGQGSYEQYF.

The gene calls are TRBV7-6 and TRBJ2-2, with 8 bases matching TRBD1. This CDR3 has 17 amino acids. Germline-derived CDR1 and CDR2 are SGHVS and FNYEAQ. Trimming at V came to 1 base and at J to 3 bases, leaving 7 bases not matched to a gene. CDR3 DNA: TGTGCCAGCAGCTTAGAATACCCAGGGGGCTACACCGGGGAGCTGTTTTTT. Its translation is CASSLEYPGGYTGELFF.

The CDR3: CASSIMASGGGTQYF. Here the CDR3 DNA reads TGTGCCAGTAGTATTATGGCTAGCGGGGGAGGTACGCAGTATTTT. V is TRBV19 and J is TRBJ2-3; 10 nucleotides agree with TRBD2. V lost 3 bases to trimming and J lost 8 bases; unmatched junction nucleotides: 8. The V gene's germline CDR1 is LNHDA and CDR2 SQIVND (reference sequence). The CDR3 runs 15 residues.

In nucleotides, the CDR3 is TGCGCCAGCAGCCGTGACACGGTAGAGACCCAGTACTTC. Encoded protein: CASSRDTVETQYF. The V gene is TRBV5-1, the J gene TRBJ2-5; D gene unclear. Looked up from germline, CDR1 is SGHRS and CDR2 is YFSETQ. The CDR3 is made up of 13 amino acids. The V end lost 4 bases, the J end lost 4 bases, and 11 bases lay between the germline ends.

This clone was recorded a few times. The V call is TRBV5-8, the J call TRBJ2-4; possible D gene TRBD1, 6 bases. Germline V lookup: CDR1 SGHTS, CDR2 YDEGEE. The CDR3 contains 17 residues. V lost 0 bases and J lost 6, with 19 bases in between. The CDR3 is CASSLAGRAGVRNIQYF. CDR3 sequence (DNA): TGTGCCAGCAGCTTGGCGGGTCGGGCAGGGGTTAGAAACATTCAGTACTTC.

V gene TRBV21-1 combines with J gene TRBJ1-2. TRBV21-1 constitutes a pseudogene. The CDR3 loop spans 14 amino acids. The CDR3: CASSTSPGSYGYTF. The CDR3 coding sequence is TGTGCCAGCAGCACCTCACCCGGGAGCTATGGCTACACCTTC.

This sequence joins TRBV28 and TRBJ1-1; 7 bases line up with TRBD1. Germline lookup yields CDR1 MDHEN and CDR2 SYDVKM. The V segment lost 5 bases and the J segment 5 bases; nucleotides outside the gene matches: 5. This CDR3 is 13 amino acids long. This chain's CDR3 is CASSALQGTEAFF. In nucleotides, the CDR3 is TGTGCCAGCAGTGCCCTACAGGGGACTGAAGCTTTCTTT.

This clone has a handful of counts. This sequence joins TRBV7-2 and TRBJ2-4; 7 bases map to TRBD1. Germline V gene sequence: CDR1 SGHTA, CDR2 FQGNSA. V shed 5 bases, J shed 7 bases, and the junction held 11 bases outside the gene matches. The CDR3 spans 15 residues. The CDR3 here is CASSLTGQWMNIQYF. The CDR3 nucleotides are TGTGCCAGCAGCCTGACGGGACAGTGGATGAACATTCAGTACTTC.

The chain recombines TRBV27 with TRBJ2-5; perhaps TRBD2 as D (6 bases). The CDR3 has 14 residues. The V gene lost 4 bases and the J gene lost 4 bases, with 13 bases spanning the gap. The V gene's germline CDR1 is MNHEY and CDR2 SMNVEV (reference sequence). In DNA, the CDR3 is TGTGCCAGCAGTTATTCTGTGGGAGGAGAGACCCAGTACTTC. This translates into CASSYSVGGETQYF.